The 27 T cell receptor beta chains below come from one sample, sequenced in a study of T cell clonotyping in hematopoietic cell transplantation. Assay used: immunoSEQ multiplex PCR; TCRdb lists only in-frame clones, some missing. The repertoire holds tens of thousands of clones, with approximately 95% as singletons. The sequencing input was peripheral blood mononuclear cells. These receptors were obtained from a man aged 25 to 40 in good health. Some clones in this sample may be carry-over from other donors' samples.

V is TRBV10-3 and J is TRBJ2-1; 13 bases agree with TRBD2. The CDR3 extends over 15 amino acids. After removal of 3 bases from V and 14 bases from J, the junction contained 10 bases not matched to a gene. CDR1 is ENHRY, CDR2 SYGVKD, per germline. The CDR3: CAISERTSGRSGKFF. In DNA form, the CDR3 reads TGTGCCATCAGTGAAAGGACTAGCGGGAGATCAGGGAAGTTCTTC.

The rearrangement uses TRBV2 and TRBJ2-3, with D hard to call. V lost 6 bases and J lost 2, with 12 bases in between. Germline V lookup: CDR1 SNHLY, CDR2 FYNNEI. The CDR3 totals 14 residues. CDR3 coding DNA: TGTGCCAGCAGCGAGGACGTTATCACAGATACGCAGTATTTT. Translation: CASSEDVITDTQYF.

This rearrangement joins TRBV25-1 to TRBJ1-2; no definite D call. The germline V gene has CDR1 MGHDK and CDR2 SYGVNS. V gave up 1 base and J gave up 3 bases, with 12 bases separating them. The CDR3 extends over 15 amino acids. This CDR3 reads CASSELRVDDYGYTF. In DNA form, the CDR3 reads TGTGCCAGCAGTGAATTGCGGGTGGACGACTATGGCTACACCTTC.

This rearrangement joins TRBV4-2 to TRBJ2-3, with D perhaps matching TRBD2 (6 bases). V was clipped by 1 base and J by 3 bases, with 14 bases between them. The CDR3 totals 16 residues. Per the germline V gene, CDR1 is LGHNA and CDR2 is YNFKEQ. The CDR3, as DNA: TGTGCCAGCAGCCAAGGGGAGCGGGTGGGAACAGATACGCAGTATTTT. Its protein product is CASSQGERVGTDTQYF.

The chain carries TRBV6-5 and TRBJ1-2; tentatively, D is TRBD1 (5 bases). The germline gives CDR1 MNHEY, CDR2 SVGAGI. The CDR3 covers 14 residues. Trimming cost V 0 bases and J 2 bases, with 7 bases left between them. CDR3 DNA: TGTGCCAGCAGTTACTCCGAGGGGAACTATGGCTACACCTTC. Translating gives CASSYSEGNYGYTF.

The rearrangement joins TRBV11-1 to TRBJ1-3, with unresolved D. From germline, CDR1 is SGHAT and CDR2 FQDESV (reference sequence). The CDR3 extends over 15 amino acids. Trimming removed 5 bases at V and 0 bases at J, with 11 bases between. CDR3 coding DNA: TGTGCCAGCAGCCCCAGTGGGGTCTCTGGAAACACCATATATTTT. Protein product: CASSPSGVSGNTIYF.

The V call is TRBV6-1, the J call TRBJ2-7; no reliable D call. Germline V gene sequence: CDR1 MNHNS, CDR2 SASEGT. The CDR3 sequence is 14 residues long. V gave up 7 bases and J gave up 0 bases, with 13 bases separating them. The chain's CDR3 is CASTLGANSYEQYF. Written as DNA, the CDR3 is TGTGCCAGCACCCTCGGTGCCAACTCCTACGAGCAGTACTTC.

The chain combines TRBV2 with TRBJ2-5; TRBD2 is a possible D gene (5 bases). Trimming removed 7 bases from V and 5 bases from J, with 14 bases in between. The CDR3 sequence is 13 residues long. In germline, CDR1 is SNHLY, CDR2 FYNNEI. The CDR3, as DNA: TGTGCCAGCACCCGGACTTCGGCGGAGACCCAGTACTTC. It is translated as CASTRTSAETQYF.

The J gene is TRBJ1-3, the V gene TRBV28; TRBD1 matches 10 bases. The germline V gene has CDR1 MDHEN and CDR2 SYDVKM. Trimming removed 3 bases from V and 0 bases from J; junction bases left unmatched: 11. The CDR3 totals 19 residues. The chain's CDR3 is CASSFLGGTGDLSGNTIYF. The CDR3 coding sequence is TGTGCCAGCAGTTTTTTGGGTGGGACAGGGGACCTCTCTGGAAACACCATATATTTT.

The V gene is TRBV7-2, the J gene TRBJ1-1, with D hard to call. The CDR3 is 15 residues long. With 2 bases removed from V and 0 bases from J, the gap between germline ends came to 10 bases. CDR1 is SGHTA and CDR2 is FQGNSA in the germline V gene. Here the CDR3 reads CASSLNAVMNTEAFF. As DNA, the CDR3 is TGTGCCAGCAGCTTAAACGCAGTTATGAACACTGAAGCTTTCTTT.

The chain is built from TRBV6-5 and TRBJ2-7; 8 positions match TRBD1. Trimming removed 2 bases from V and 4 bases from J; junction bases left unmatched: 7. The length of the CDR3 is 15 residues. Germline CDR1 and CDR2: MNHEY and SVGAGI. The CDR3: CASSYGTGGVYEQYF. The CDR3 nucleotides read TGTGCCAGCAGTTACGGGACAGGAGGGGTTTACGAGCAGTACTTC.

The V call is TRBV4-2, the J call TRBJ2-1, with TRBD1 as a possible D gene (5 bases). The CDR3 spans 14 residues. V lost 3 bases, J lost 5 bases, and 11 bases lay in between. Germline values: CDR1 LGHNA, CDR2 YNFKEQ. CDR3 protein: CASSQLGHHNEQFF. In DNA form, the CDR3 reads TGTGCCAGCAGCCAGTTAGGACACCACAATGAGCAGTTCTTC.

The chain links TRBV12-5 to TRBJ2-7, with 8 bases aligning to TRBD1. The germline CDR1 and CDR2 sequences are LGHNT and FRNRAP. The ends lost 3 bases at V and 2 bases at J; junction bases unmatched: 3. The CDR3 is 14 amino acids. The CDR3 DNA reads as TGTGCTAGTGGTTTCGACAGGGGACCCTACGAGCAGTACTTC. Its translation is CASGFDRGPYEQYF.

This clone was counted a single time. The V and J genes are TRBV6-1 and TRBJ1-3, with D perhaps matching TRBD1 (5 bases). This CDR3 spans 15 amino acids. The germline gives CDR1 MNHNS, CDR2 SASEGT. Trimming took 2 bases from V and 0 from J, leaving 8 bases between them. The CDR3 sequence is CASSETGRSGNTIYF. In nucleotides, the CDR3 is TGTGCCAGCAGTGAAACAGGCCGCTCTGGAAACACCATATATTTT.

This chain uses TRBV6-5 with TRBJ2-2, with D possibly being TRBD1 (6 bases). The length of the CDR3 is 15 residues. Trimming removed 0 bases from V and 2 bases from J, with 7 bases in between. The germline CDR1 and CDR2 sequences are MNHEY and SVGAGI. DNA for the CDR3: TGTGCCAGCAGTTACTCAGGGGGAAACACCGGGGAGCTGTTTTTT. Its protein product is CASSYSGGNTGELFF.

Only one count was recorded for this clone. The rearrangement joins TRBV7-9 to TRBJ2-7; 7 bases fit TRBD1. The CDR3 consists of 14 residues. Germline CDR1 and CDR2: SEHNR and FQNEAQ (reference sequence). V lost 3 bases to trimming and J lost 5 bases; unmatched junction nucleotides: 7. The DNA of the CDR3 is TGTGCCAGCAGCTTGGAACAGGGGCTACACGAGCAGTACTTC. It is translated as CASSLEQGLHEQYF.

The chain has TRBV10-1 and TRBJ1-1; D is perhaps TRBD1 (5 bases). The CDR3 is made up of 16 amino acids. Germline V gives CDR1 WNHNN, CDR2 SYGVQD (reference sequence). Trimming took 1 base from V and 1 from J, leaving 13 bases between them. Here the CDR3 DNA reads TGCGCCAGCAGTGAGTTCAATAGCGGGACGAACACTGAAGCTTTCTTT. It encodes CASSEFNSGTNTEAFF.

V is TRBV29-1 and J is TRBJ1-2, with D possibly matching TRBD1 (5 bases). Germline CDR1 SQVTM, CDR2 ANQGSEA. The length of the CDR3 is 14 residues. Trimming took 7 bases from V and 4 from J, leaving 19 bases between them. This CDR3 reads CSADSESGTYGYTF. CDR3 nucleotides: TGCAGCGCTGATTCTGAGTCAGGGACCTATGGCTACACCTTC.

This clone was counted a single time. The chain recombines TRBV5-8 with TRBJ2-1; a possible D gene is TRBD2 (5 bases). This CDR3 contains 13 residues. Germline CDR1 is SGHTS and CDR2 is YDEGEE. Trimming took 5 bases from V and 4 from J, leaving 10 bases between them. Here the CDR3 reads CASRLLGYNEQFF. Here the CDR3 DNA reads TGTGCCAGCAGGTTACTAGGATACAATGAGCAGTTCTTC.

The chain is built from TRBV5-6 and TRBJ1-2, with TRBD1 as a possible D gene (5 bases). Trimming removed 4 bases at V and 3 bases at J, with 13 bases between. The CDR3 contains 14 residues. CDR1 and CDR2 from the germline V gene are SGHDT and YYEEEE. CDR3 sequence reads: CASSPNGAYYGYTF. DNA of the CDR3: TGTGCCAGCAGCCCAAATGGGGCCTACTATGGCTACACCTTC.

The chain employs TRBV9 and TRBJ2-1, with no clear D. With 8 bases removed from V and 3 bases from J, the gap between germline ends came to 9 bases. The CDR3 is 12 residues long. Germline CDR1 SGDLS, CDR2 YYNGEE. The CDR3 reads CASSMDYNEQFF. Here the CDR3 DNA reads TGTGCCAGTAGCATGGACTACAATGAGCAGTTCTTC.

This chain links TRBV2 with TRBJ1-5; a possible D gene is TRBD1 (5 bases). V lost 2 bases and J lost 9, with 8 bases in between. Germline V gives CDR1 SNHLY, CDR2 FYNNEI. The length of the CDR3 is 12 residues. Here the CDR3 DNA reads TGTGCCAGCAGTGAAATGGGGCCGCCCCAGCATTTT. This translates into CASSEMGPPQHF. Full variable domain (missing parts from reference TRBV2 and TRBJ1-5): EPEVTQTPSHQVTQMGQEVILRCVPISNHLYFYWYRQILGQKVEFLVSFYNNEISEKSEIFDDQFSVERPDGSNFTLKIRSTKLEDSAMYFCASSEMGPPQHFGDGTRLSIL.

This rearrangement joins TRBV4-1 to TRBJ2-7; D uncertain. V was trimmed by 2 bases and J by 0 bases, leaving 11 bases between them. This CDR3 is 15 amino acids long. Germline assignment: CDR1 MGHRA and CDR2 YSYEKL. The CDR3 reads CASSQSAGSSYEQYF. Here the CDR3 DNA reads TGCGCCAGCAGCCAAAGTGCCGGAAGCTCCTACGAGCAGTACTTC.

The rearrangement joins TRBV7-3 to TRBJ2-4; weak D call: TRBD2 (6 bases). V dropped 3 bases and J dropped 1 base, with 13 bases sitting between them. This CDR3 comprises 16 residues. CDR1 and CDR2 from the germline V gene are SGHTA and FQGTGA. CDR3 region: CASSFPGRSAKNIQYF. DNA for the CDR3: TGTGCCAGCAGCTTCCCAGGGAGGTCGGCCAAAAACATTCAGTACTTC.

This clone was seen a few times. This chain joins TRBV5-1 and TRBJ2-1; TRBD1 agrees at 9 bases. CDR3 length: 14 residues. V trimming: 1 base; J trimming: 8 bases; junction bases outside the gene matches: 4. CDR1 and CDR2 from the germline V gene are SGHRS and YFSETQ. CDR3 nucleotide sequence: TGCGCCAGCAGCTTGTGGAGACAGGGGGATGAGCAGTTCTTC. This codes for CASSLWRQGDEQFF.

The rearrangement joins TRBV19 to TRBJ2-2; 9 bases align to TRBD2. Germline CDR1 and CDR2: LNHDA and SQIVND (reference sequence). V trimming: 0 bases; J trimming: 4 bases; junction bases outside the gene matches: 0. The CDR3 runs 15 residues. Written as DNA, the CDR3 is TGTGCCAGTAGTATAGATAGCGGGGGCACCGGGGAGCTGTTTTTT. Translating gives CASSIDSGGTGELFF.

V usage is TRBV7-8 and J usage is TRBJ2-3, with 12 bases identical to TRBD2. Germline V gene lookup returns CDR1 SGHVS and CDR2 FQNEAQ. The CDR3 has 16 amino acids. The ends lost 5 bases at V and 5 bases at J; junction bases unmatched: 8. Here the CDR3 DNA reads TGTGCCAGCAGCGGACCTAGCGGGGGGGCCCAAGATACGCAGTATTTT. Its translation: CASSGPSGGAQDTQYF.